The present T cell receptor beta chain was sequenced within a study of shared clonotypes between healthy human individuals. The protocol was immunoSEQ multiplex PCR, while the TCRdb copy is restricted to in-frame clones and leaves out a portion. Counted here are 650,000 to 700,000 clones, 90% occurring once; the ten biggest clones make up about 34%. Germline-derived CDR1 and CDR2 are SGHNT and YYREEE (reference sequence). This CDR3 has 17 residues. The gene calls are TRBV5-4 and TRBJ2-6; 7 bases are shared with TRBD2. The sequenced material came from memory CD8+ T cells from PBMCs. Subset given: CD45RO+ cells pooled with CCR7-negative TemRA cells. The sequence came from a man between 18 and 35 years old in good health. Some clones in this sample may be carry-over from other donors' samples. The CDR3 loop reads CAGGGMAPHSGANVLTF. CDR3 in DNA: TGTGCAGGCGGGGGTATGGCTCCCCACTCTGGGGCCAACGTCCTGACTTTC.